This T cell receptor beta chain was recorded in a study of identical twins. MiXCR, run by TCRdb on the 5' RACE reads, gives a single entry per CDR3 protein. The sample comprises 400,000 to 500,000 distinct CDR3 sequences, roughly an eighth of which are singletons, and about 0.97% rests with the top ten. The CDR3 is 15 residues long. The V gene end was trimmed by 3 bases and the J gene end by 6 bases; junction bases not matched to a gene: 8. A note on this clonotype: Its antigen is still unknown.

The study, taken as a whole, reports: Analyses based on zero insertions could be partly confounded by invariant MAIT and iNKT cells.

These data were also filed under a second study, of yellow fever vaccine responses in identical twins.

The sample comprised CD4+ T cells sorted from blood. The TCR was taken from a young woman in good health. This chain joins TRBV12-3 or TRBV12-4 and TRBJ1-5; 7 bases align to TRBD1. CDR3 residues: CASSFTTGIVQPQHF. CDR3 DNA sequence: TGTGCCAGCAGTTTCACGACAGGGATAGTTCAGCCCCAGCATTTT.